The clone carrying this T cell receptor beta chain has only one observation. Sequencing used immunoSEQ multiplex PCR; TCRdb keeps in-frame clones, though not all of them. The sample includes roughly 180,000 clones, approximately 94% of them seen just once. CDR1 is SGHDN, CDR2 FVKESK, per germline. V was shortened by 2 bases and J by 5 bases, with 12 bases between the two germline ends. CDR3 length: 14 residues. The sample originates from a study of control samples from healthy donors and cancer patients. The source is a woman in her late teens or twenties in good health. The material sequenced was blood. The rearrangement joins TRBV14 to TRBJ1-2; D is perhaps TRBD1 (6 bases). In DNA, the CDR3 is TGTGCCAGCAGCCAACTACAGGGTCCGTATGGCTACACCTTC. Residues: CASSQLQGPYGYTF.